The source of this TCR beta chain is a study of T-cell memory formation after mild COVID-19. J was trimmed by 4 bases and V by 0 bases; bases with no gene match: 1. CDR3 length equals 15 residues. Per the germline V gene, CDR1 is MRHNA and CDR2 is SNTAGT. The authors produced TCR alpha and TCR beta cDNA libraries with sample barcodes and UMIs by 5'RACE using constant-segment primers. Each CDR3 protein gets one entry after TCRdb re-called the 5' RACE reads with MiXCR. Of tens of thousands of distinct CDR3 sequences listed, 20% to 25% are singletons. Regarding the study as a whole: Clones contracting over day 15 to 85 were CD4/CD8 balanced, with later expanders leaning CD4+.

At least ten counts were recorded for this clonotype. No antigen is known for it. The rearrangement uses TRBV6-4 and TRBJ2-3, with TRBD2 matching 10 bases. Source material: PBMCs or a T cell subset sorted from them (not recorded which). This TCR was recovered from a man between 18 and 29 years old who had mild COVID-19 (a few samples of this study predate the infection). Cell type and time point are not known. The CDR3, as DNA: TGTGCCAGCAGTGACTCAGCGGGGGGGCCAGATACGCAGTATTTT. Translated: CASSDSAGGPDTQYF.